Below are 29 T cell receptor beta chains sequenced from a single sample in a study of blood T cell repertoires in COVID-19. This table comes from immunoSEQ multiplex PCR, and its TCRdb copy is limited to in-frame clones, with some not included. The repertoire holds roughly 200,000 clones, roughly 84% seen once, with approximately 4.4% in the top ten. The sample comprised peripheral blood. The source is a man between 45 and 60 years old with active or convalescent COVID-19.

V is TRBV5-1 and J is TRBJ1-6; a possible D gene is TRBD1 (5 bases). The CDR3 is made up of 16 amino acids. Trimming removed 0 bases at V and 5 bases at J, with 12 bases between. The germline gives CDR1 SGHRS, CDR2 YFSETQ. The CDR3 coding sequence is TGCGCCAGCAGCTTGGCGGGGGTTCGCCATAATTCACCCCTCCACTTT. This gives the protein CASSLAGVRHNSPLHF.

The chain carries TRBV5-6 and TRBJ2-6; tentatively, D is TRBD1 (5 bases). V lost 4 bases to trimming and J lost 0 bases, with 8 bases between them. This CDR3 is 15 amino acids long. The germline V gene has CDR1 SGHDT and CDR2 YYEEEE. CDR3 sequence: CASSRQPSGANVLTF. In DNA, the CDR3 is TGTGCCAGCAGCCGACAGCCCTCTGGGGCCAACGTCCTGACTTTC.

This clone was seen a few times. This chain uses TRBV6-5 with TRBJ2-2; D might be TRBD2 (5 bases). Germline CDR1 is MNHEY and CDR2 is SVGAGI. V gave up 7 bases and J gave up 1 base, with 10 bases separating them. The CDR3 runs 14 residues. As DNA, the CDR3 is TGTGCCAGCACCGGGGAGAAGAACACCGGGGAGCTGTTTTTT. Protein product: CASTGEKNTGELFF.

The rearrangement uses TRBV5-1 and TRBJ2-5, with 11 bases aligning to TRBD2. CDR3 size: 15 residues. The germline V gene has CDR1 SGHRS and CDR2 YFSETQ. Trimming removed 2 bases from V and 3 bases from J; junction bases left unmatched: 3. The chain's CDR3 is CASSLGTSGKETQYF. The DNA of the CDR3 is TGCGCCAGCAGCTTAGGGACTAGCGGAAAAGAGACCCAGTACTTC.

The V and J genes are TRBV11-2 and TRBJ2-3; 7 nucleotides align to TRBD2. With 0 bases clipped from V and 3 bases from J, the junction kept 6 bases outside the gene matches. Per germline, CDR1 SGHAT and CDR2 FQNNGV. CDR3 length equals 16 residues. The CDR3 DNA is TGTGCCAGCAGCTTAGATTCGCAGGGAGGGACAGATACGCAGTATTTT. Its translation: CASSLDSQGGTDTQYF.

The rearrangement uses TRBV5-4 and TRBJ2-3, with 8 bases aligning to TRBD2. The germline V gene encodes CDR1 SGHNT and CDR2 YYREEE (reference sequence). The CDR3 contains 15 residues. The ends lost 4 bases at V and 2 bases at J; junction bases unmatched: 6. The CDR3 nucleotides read TGTGCCAGCAGCCCGGGGACTAGTCCCACAGATACGCAGTATTTT. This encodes CASSPGTSPTDTQYF.

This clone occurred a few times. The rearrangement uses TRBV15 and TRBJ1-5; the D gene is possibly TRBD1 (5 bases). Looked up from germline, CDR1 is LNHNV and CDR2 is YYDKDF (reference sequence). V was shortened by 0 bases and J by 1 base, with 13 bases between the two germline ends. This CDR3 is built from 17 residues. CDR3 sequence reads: CATSREAAGQSNQPQHF. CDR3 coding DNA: TGTGCCACCAGCAGAGAAGCGGCGGGGCAGAGCAATCAGCCCCAGCATTTT. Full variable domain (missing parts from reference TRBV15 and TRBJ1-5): DAMVIQNPRYQVTQFGKPVTLSCSQTLNHNVMYWYQQKSSQAPKLLFHYYDKDFNNEADTPDNFQSRRPNTSFCFLDIRSPGLGDTAMYLCATSREAAGQSNQPQHFGDGTRLSIL.

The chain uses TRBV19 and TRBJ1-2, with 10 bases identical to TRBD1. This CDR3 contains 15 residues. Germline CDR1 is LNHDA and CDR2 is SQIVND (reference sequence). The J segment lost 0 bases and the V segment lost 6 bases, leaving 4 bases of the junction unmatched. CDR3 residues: CASSTGTGANYGYTF. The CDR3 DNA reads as TGTGCCAGTAGCACCGGGACAGGGGCTAACTATGGCTACACCTTC.

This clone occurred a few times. The DNA for the CDR3 is TGTGCCAGCAGCTTAGCCCTAGCGGGGGTTGATACGCAGTATTTT. Its translation: CASSLALAGVDTQYF. The J gene is TRBJ2-3, the V gene TRBV7-2; 10 bases line up with TRBD2. Germline V gene sequence: CDR1 SGHTA, CDR2 FQGNSA. The CDR3 has 15 residues. Trimming cost V 0 bases and J 6 bases; bases outside gene matches: 3. Together with reference TRBV7-2 and TRBJ2-3, the CDR3 gives the full variable domain: GAGVSQSPSNKVTEKGKDVELRCDPISGHTALYWYRQSLGQGLEFLIYFQGNSAPDKSGLPSDRFSAERTGGSVSTLTIQRTQQEDSAVYLCASSLALAGVDTQYFGPGTRLTVL.

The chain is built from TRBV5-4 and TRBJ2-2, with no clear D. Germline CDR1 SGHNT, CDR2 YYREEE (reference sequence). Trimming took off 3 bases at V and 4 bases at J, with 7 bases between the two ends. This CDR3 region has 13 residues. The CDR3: CASSSPPTGELFF. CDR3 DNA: TGTGCCAGCAGCTCTCCCCCCACCGGGGAGCTGTTTTTT.

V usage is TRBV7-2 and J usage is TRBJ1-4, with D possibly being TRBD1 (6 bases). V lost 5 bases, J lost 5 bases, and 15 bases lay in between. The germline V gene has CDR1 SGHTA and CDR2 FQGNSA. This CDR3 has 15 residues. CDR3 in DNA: TGTGCCAGCAGCCCACAGAGGACAGCGAATGAAAAACTGTTTTTT. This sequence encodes CASSPQRTANEKLFF.

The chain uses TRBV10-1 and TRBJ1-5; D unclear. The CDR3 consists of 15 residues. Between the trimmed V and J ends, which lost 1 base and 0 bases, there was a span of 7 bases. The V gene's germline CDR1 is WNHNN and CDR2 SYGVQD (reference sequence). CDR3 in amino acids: CASSELADSNQPQHF. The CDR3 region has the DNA TGCGCCAGCAGTGAGTTGGCAGATAGCAATCAGCCCCAGCATTTT.

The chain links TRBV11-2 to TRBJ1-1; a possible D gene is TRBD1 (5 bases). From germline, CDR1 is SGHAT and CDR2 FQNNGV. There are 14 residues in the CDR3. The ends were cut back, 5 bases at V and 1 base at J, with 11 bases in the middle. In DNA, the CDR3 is TGTGCCAGCAGCATCAAAGGGGAGAACACTGAAGCTTTCTTT. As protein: CASSIKGENTEAFF.

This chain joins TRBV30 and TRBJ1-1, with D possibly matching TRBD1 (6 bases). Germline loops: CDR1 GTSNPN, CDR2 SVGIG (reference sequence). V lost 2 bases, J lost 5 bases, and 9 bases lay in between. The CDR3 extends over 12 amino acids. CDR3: CAWSLQGTEAFF. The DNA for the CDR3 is TGTGCCTGGAGTCTTCAGGGGACTGAAGCTTTCTTT.

The CDR3 DNA sequence: TGCGCCAGCAGCTATGGACTTTCCCGCCTGAGTGGAGGGCATGGCTACACCTTC. Encoded protein: CASSYGLSRLSGGHGYTF. This chain uses TRBV5-1 with TRBJ1-2; D unclear. Trimming removed 3 bases at V and 6 bases at J, with 27 bases between. This CDR3 region has 18 residues. In germline, CDR1 is SGHRS, CDR2 YFSETQ.

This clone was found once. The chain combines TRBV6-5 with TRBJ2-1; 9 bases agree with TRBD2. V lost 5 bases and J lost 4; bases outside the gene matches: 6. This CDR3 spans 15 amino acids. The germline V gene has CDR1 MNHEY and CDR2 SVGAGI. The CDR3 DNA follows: TGTGCCAGCAGTATACTAGCGGGCGGTTACAATGAGCAGTTCTTC. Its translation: CASSILAGGYNEQFF.

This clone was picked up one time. This CDR3 reads CASSPGTDRYEQYF. The CDR3 DNA is TGTGCCAGCAGCCCGGGGACAGATCGCTACGAGCAGTACTTC. This chain connects TRBV9 to TRBJ2-7, with 7 bases fitting TRBD1. The CDR3 spans 14 residues. V lost 4 bases to trimming and J lost 3 bases; unmatched junction nucleotides: 7. Germline CDR1 and CDR2: SGDLS and YYNGEE.

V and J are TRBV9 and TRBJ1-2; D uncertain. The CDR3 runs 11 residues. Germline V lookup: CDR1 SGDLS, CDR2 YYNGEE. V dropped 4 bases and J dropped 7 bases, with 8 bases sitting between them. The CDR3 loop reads CASSSRRGYTF. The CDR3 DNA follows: TGTGCCAGCAGCTCGCGCCGTGGCTACACCTTC.

This chain's CDR3 is CASSFSVGRPQNTEAFF. The CDR3 coding sequence is TGTGCCAGTAGTTTTTCAGTGGGCCGGCCCCAGAACACTGAAGCTTTCTTT. The chain employs TRBV19 and TRBJ1-1; D is ambiguous. The germline V and J ends were trimmed by 5 bases and 1 base, with 20 bases remaining between them. The CDR3 length is 17 residues. Looked up from germline, CDR1 is LNHDA and CDR2 is SQIVND (reference sequence).

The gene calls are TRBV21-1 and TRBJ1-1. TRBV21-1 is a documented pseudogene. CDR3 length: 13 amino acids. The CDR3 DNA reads TGTGCCAGCAGGGGGGGACGTTTCGCTGAAGCTTTCTTT. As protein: CASRGGRFAEAFF.

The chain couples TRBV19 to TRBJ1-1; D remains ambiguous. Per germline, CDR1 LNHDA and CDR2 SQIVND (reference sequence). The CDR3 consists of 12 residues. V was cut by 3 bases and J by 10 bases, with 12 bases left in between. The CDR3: CASSIPNSGAFF. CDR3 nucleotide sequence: TGTGCCAGTAGTATTCCCAACAGCGGAGCTTTCTTT.

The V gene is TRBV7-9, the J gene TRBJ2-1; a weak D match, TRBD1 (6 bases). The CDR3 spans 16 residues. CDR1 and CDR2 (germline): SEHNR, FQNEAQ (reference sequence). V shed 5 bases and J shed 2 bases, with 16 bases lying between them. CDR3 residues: CASSPLRGTPYNEQFF. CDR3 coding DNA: TGTGCCAGCAGCCCCTTGAGGGGGACCCCCTACAATGAGCAGTTCTTC. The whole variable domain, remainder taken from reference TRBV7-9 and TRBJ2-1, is DTGVSQNPRHKITKRGQNVTFRCDPISEHNRLYWYRQTLGQGPEFLTYFQNEAQLEKSRLLSDRFSAERPKGSFSTLEIQRTEQGDSAMYLCASSPLRGTPYNEQFFGPGTRLTVL.

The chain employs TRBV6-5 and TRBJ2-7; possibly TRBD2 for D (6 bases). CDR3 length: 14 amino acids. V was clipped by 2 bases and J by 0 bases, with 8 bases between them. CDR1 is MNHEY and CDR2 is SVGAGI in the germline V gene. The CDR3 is CASSYGGDSYEQYF. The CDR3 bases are TGTGCCAGCAGTTACGGCGGGGACTCCTACGAGCAGTACTTC.

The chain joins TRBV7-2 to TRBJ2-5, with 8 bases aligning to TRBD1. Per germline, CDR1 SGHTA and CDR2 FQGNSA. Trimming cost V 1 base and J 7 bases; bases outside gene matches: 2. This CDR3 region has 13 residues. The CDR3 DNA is TGTGCCAGCAGCTTAGTACAGGGGGGGACCCAGTACTTC. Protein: CASSLVQGGTQYF. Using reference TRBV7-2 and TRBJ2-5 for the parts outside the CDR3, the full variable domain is GAGVSQSPSNKVTEKGKDVELRCDPISGHTALYWYRQSLGQGLEFLIYFQGNSAPDKSGLPSDRFSAERTGGSVSTLTIQRTQQEDSAVYLCASSLVQGGTQYFGPGTRLLVL.

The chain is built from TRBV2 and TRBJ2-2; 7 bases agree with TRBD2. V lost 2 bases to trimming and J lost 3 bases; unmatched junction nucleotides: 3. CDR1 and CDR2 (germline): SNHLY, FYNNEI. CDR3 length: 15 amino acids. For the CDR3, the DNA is TGTGCCAGCAGTGAATTGGGGGGGGACACCGGGGAGCTGTTTTTT. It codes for CASSELGGDTGELFF. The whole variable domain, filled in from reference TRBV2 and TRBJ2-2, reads EPEVTQTPSHQVTQMGQEVILRCVPISNHLYFYWYRQILGQKVEFLVSFYNNEISEKSEIFDDQFSVERPDGSNFTLKIRSTKLEDSAMYFCASSELGGDTGELFFGEGSRLTVL.

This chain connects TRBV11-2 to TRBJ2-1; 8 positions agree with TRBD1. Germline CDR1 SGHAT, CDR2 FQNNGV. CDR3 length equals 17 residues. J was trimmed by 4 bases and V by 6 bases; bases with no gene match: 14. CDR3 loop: CASSSGDRTGFYNEQFF. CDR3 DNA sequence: TGTGCCAGCAGTTCTGGTGACCGGACAGGGTTTTACAATGAGCAGTTCTTC.

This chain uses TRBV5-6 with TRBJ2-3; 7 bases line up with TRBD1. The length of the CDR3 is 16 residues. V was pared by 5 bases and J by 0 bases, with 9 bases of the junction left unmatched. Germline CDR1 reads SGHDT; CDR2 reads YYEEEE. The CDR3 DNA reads TGTGCCAGCAGTTACGACAGGGACCCTAGCACAGATACGCAGTATTTT. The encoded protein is CASSYDRDPSTDTQYF.

The CDR3 here is CASRRFGDFREKLFF. The CDR3, as DNA: TGTGCCAGCAGGCGATTCGGGGACTTCAGGGAAAAACTGTTTTTT. The V call is TRBV27, the J call TRBJ1-4; tentative D call: TRBD1 (5 bases). The CDR3 sequence is 15 residues long. The germline V gene encodes CDR1 MNHEY and CDR2 SMNVEV (reference sequence). Trimming took off 6 bases at V and 8 bases at J, with 19 bases between the two ends.

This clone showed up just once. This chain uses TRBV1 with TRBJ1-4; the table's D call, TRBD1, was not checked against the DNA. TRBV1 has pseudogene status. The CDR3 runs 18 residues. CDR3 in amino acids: CTSSLKSGDRATNEKLFF. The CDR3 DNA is TGCACCAGCAGCCTAAAGAGTGGGGACAGGGCAACTAATGAAAAACTGTTTTTT.